These 13 T cell receptor beta chains originate from one sample sequenced in a study of cytomegalovirus exposure and HLA in healthy donors. The PCR made use of 60 Vbeta and 13 Jbeta primers. Libraries were prepared by immunoSEQ multiplex PCR; TCRdb keeps only in-frame clonotypes and omits some of them. The sample lists over 150,000 clones; 60% to 80% were seen once. Sequencing input: PBMCs. The receptor source for this set is a man younger than 45 in good health and CMV-seropositive.

The chain employs TRBV28 and TRBJ1-1; 8 nucleotides align to TRBD1. The V segment lost 3 bases and the J segment 1 base; nucleotides outside the gene matches: 4. The CDR3 sequence is 15 residues long. Germline assignment: CDR1 MDHEN and CDR2 SYDVKM. The CDR3 region has the DNA TGTGCCAGCAGTTTCCTAGACAGGGGGAACACTGAAGCTTTCTTT. Its protein product is CASSFLDRGNTEAFF.

V is TRBV29-1 and J is TRBJ2-1; TRBD2 agrees at 10 bases. Germline loops: CDR1 SQVTM, CDR2 ANQGSEA. This CDR3 has 15 amino acids. V trimming: 1 base; J trimming: 8 bases; junction bases outside the gene matches: 8. The CDR3 spells CSVEVRAGGRDEQFF. CDR3 nucleotides: TGCAGCGTTGAAGTAAGAGCGGGAGGGCGAGATGAGCAGTTCTTC.

CDR3 DNA: TGTGCCAGCAGTTTGGCAGGGGCCTCTGGGGCCAACGTCCTGACTTTC. Amino acids: CASSLAGASGANVLTF. The chain uses TRBV27 and TRBJ2-6, with D possibly being TRBD1 (6 bases). The ends were cut back, 3 bases at V and 0 bases at J, with 9 bases in the middle. The germline CDR1 and CDR2 sequences are MNHEY and SMNVEV (reference sequence). The CDR3 covers 16 residues.

V gene TRBV5-1 combines with J gene TRBJ2-7, with 12 bases that match TRBD1. This CDR3 comprises 19 residues. Germline V gives CDR1 SGHRS, CDR2 YFSETQ. V was clipped by 0 bases and J by 6 bases; unmatched bases: 16. Here the CDR3 reads CASSLGGTGGYWERGEQYF. The CDR3 nucleotides read TGCGCCAGCAGCTTGGGGGGGACAGGGGGCTATTGGGAACGAGGCGAGCAGTACTTC.

This rearrangement joins TRBV6-1 to TRBJ1-1, with a possible D match to TRBD1 (6 bases). Germline lookup yields CDR1 MNHNS and CDR2 SASEGT. The germline V and J ends were trimmed by 4 bases and 0 bases, with 9 bases remaining between them. There are 14 residues in the CDR3. DNA of the CDR3: TGTGCCAGCAGTGTCACAGGGCTGAACACTGAAGCTTTCTTT. This translates into CASSVTGLNTEAFF.

V usage is TRBV10-3 and J usage is TRBJ2-7; tentative D call: TRBD1 (6 bases). Germline lookup yields CDR1 ENHRY and CDR2 SYGVKD. Trimming cost V 6 bases and J 0 bases, with 12 bases left between them. The CDR3 is 14 amino acids. CDR3 loop: CAIRLRDTSYEQYF. As DNA, the CDR3 is TGTGCCATCAGATTACGGGACACCTCCTACGAGCAGTACTTC.

The CDR3 bases are TGTGCCAGCAGTCCACTAGCGGGTAAAAACATTCAGTACTTC. Amino acids: CASSPLAGKNIQYF. The chain joins TRBV27 to TRBJ2-4; TRBD2 matches 9 bases. The CDR3 sequence is 14 residues long. After removal of 5 bases from V and 4 bases from J, the junction contained 3 bases not matched to a gene. From germline, CDR1 is MNHEY and CDR2 SMNVEV (reference sequence).

This clone was seen only a few times. Other DNA sequences from this sample encode an identical CDR3 as well. V is TRBV9 and J is TRBJ2-1, with a weak D call TRBD2 (5 bases). Deletions cut 0 bases from V and 0 bases from J, with 7 bases between. The CDR3 covers 15 residues. The germline gives CDR1 SGDLS, CDR2 YYNGEE. The CDR3 region is CASSVVGSSYNEQFF. In DNA form, the CDR3 reads TGTGCCAGCAGCGTAGTGGGGAGCTCCTACAATGAGCAGTTCTTC.

The V gene is TRBV7-3, the J gene TRBJ2-1; D is unclear. The CDR3 sequence is 13 residues long. Trimming left V 1 base short and J 5 bases short, with 6 bases between. In germline, CDR1 is SGHTA, CDR2 FQGTGA. The CDR3 loop reads CASSLNRDNEQFF. In DNA, the CDR3 is TGTGCCAGCAGCTTAAATAGAGACAATGAGCAGTTCTTC.

V gene TRBV4-2 combines with J gene TRBJ1-5, with D possibly being TRBD1 (5 bases). The germline V gene has CDR1 LGHNA and CDR2 YNFKEQ. With 1 base removed from V and 1 base from J, the gap between germline ends came to 20 bases. The CDR3 is made up of 19 amino acids. The DNA for the CDR3 is TGTGCCAGCAGCCAAGTACCGACAAGAGGGGCGGGAAGCAATCAGCCCCAGCATTTT. Translation gives CASSQVPTRGAGSNQPQHF.

As to this clone: The junction and the germline gene differ at one end; a read error may be behind it. Other DNA sequences within the sample encode an identical CDR3. This chain joins TRBV9 and TRBJ2-7; 8 bases agree with TRBD2. The germline CDR1 and CDR2 sequences are SGDLS and YYNGEE. The CDR3 spans 15 residues. CDR3 DNA: TGTGCCAGCAGCACCGGCCGGAGCGGGAGCTACGAGCAATACTTC. It is translated as CASSTGRSGSYEQYF.

This clone has a handful of counts. The chain joins TRBV10-3 to TRBJ1-1; D is unclear. This CDR3 region has 12 residues. Trimming shortened V by 5 bases and J by 2 bases, and 6 bases separated the two germline ends. Germline assignment: CDR1 ENHRY and CDR2 SYGVKD. CDR3 nucleotides: TGTGCCATCAGTAATATCAACACTGAAGCTTTCTTT. Its protein is CAISNINTEAFF.

The V and J genes are TRBV6-5 and TRBJ1-4; 8 nucleotides align to TRBD1. Per germline, CDR1 MNHEY and CDR2 SVGAGI. This CDR3 is 15 amino acids long. Trimming removed 6 bases from V and 1 base from J; junction bases left unmatched: 4. CDR3 DNA sequence: TGTGCCAGCAGATACACAGGGGGAACTAATGAAAAACTGTTTTTT. It specifies CASRYTGGTNEKLFF.